The text below deals with one T cell receptor (beta chain). This entry is derived from a study of blood T cell repertoires in COVID-19. About the study: There were acute and convalescent COVID-19 samples, and they came from the United States, Italy and Spain. In each case, the material was cDNA or gDNA derived from T cells, B-cell-depleted T cells, or PBMCs.

The repertoire was sequenced with immunoSEQ multiplex PCR; TCRdb's copy has only in-frame clones and lacks some. The data hold approximately 250,000 clones, with around nine tenths observed a single time. Trimming left V 7 bases short and J 8 bases short, with 14 bases between. The CDR3 is 12 residues long. Germline assignment: CDR1 MGHDK and CDR2 SYGVNS. Sequencing was performed on peripheral blood. The rearrangement joins TRBV25-1 to TRBJ1-2; no clear D. This TCR derives from an older woman who had recovered from COVID-19. The CDR3 spells CASKLEREGYTF. The DNA of the CDR3 is TGTGCCAGCAAATTAGAGCGAGAAGGCTACACCTTC.